The T cell receptor beta chain under discussion was sequenced for a study of blood T cells in healthy people across ages. This clonotype occurred many times. Its antigen is still unknown. Findings of the study overall: It was not known whether donors were CMV positive (a possible confounder of expanded clonotype changes).

This CDR3 contains 17 residues. V lost 3 bases and J 0 bases, leaving 18 bases between the germline ends. Germline V gene sequence: CDR1 DFQATT, CDR2 SNEGSKA (reference sequence). Sample-barcoded 5' priming and a J-beta primer mix drove a second PCR of about 7 to 11 cycles. TCRdb redid the calling of the 5' RACE reads with MiXCR, one entry per CDR3 protein. This table holds about 1.7 million distinct CDR3 sequences, over 25% found once. This TCR was recovered from a woman in her twenties or thirties in good health. V usage is TRBV20-1 and J usage is TRBJ1-5; a weak D match, TRBD1 (5 bases). The sequencing input was blood. CDR3 bases: TGCAGTGCTAGTACTCAGGGAGGGCGCGGTAGCAATCAGCCCCAGCATTTT. Amino acids: CSASTQGGRGSNQPQHF.